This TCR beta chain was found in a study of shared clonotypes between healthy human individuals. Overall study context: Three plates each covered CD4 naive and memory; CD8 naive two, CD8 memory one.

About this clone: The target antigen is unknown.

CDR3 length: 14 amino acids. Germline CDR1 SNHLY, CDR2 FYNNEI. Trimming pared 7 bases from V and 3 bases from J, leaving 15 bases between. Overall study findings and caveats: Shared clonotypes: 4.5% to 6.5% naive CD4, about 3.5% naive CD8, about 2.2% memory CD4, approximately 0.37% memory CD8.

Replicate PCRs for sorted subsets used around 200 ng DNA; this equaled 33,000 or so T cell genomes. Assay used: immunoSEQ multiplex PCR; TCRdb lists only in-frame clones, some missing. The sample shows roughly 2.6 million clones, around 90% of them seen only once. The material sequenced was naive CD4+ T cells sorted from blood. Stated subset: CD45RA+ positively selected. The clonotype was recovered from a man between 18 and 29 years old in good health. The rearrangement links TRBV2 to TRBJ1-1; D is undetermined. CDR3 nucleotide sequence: TGTGCCAGCACTCGGGTGGGGAGAGACACTGAAGCTTTCTTT. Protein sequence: CASTRVGRDTEAFF. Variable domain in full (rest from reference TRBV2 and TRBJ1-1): EPEVTQTPSHQVTQMGQEVILRCVPISNHLYFYWYRQILGQKVEFLVSFYNNEISEKSEIFDDQFSVERPDGSNFTLKIRSTKLEDSAMYFCASTRVGRDTEAFFGQGTRLTVV.